This T cell receptor beta chain was sequenced during a study of CD8 T cells in ankylosing spondylitis. The TCR beta libraries were generated through quantitative 5'-RACE incorporating molecular barcodes. TCRdb re-called the 5' RACE reads with MiXCR, one entry per CDR3 protein. The data hold roughly 670,000 distinct CDR3 sequences, with roughly 19% observed a single time. This clonotype was recorded many times. Its cognate antigen is unknown. The CDR3 extends over 16 amino acids. The ends were cut back, 4 bases at V and 0 bases at J, with 13 bases in the middle. Study-level points and caveats: Among TCR beta sequences, a motif of roughly 8 highly homologous variants appeared characteristic of ankylosing spondylitis blood.

This receptor was taken from a male donor with ankylosing spondylitis. The chain uses TRBV12-3 or TRBV12-4 and TRBJ2-1, with D possibly being TRBD1 (6 bases). Sequenced sample: blood, either unsorted or a sorted T cell fraction (not recorded which). The DNA for the CDR3 is TGTGCCAGCAGTTACGCAGGGGCGGCCTCCTACAATGAGCAGTTCTTC. It is translated as CASSYAGAASYNEQFF.